This T cell receptor (beta chain) comes out of a study of cytomegalovirus exposure and HLA in healthy donors. Both 60 Vbeta primers and 13 Jbeta primers went into the PCR. Some clones are missing from TCRdb's copy, which holds only in-frame ones; the method was immunoSEQ multiplex PCR. The sample consists of 140,000 to 150,000 clones, roughly 74% of them appearing once. The sequenced sample consisted of PBMCs. The source is a young woman in good health and CMV-seropositive.

Here the CDR3 reads CASSYGASGNTIYF. The CDR3 nucleotides read TGCGCCAGCAGCTATGGGGCCTCTGGAAACACCATATATTTT. This sequence joins TRBV5-1 and TRBJ1-3; maybe TRBD1 (5 bases). The germline gives CDR1 SGHRS, CDR2 YFSETQ. The CDR3 runs to 14 residues. The V and J ends lost 3 bases and 0 bases respectively, with 7 bases between them.